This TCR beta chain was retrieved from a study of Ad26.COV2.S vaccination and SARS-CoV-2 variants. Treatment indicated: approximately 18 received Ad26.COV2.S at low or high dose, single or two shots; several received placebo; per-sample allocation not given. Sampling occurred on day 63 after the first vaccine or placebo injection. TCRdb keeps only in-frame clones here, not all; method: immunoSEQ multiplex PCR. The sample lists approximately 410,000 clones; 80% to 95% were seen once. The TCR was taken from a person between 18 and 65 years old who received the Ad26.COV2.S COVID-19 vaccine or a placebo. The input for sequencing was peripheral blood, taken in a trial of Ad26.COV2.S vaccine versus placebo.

CDR3 amino acids: CASSPIIAGGVDTQYF. CDR3 in DNA: TGTGCCAGCAGTCCAATCATAGCGGGGGGCGTCGATACGCAGTATTTT. The chain uses TRBV13 and TRBJ2-3, with 10 nucleotides matching TRBD2. In germline, CDR1 is PRHDT, CDR2 FYEKMQ (reference sequence). Trimming took 6 bases from V and 6 from J; bases not matched to a gene: 12. The CDR3 covers 16 residues.